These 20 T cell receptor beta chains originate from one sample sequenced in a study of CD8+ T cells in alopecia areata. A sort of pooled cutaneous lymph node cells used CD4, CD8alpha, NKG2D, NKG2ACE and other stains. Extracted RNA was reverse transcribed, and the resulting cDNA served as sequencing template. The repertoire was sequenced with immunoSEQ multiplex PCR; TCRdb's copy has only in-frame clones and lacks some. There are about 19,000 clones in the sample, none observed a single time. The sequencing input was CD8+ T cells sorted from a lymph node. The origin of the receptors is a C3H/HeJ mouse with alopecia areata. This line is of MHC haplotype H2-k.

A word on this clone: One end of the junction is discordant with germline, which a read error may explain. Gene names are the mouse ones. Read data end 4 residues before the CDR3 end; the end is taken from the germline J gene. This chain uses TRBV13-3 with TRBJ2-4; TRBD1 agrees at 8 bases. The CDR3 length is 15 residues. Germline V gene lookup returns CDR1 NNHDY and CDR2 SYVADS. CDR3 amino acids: CASSVPDRGHNTLYF. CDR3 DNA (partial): TGTGCCAGCAGTGTACCAGACAGGGGTCATAAC. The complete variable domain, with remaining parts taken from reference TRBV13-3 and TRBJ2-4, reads EAAVTQSPRSKVAVTGGKVTLSCHQTNNHDYMYWYRQDTGHGLRLIHYSYVADSTEKGDIPDGYKASRPSQENFSLILELASLSQTAVYFCASSVPDRGHNTLYFGAGTRLSVL.

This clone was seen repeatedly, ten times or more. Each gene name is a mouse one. This CDR3 reads CTCSAPGQANSDYTF. CDR3 DNA, as far as it was read: TGCACCTGCAGTGCCCCGGGACAGGCAAACTCC. The chain recombines TRBV1 with TRBJ1-2; 8 bases line up with TRBD1. Sequencing ends 4 residues short of the CDR3 end; the germline J gene provides the rest. The germline gives CDR1 NSQYPW, CDR2 LRSPGD (reference sequence). V dropped 3 bases and J dropped 0; count of bases not matched to a gene: 3. The CDR3 extends over 15 amino acids. The full variable domain, rest sourced from reference TRBV1 and TRBJ1-2, is VTLLEQNPRWRLVPRGQAVNLRCILKNSQYPWMSWYQQDLQKQLQWLFTLRSPGDKEVKSLPGADYLATRVTDTELRLQVANMSQGRTLYCTCSAPGQANSDYTFGSGTRLLVI.

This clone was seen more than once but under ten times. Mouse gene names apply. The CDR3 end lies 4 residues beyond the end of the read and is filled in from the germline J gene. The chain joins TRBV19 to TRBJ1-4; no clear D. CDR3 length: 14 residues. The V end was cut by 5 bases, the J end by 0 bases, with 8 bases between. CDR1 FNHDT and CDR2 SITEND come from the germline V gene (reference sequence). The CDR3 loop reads CASRTRISNERLFF. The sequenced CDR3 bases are TGTGCCAGCAGAACAAGAATTTCCAACGAA.

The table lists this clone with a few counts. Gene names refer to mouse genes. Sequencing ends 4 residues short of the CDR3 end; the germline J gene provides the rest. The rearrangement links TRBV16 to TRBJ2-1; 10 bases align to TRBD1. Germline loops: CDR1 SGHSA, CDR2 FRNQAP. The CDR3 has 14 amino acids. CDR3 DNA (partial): TGTGCAAGCAGCTTTCGACAGGGGGCGGCT. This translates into CASSFRQGAA. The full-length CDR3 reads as CASSFRQGAAEQFF.

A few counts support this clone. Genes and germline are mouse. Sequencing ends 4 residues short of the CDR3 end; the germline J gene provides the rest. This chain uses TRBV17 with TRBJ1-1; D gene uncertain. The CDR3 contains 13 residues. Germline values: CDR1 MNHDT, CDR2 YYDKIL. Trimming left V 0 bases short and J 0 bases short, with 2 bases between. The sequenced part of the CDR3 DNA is TGTGCTAGCAGTAGAGACACAAACACA. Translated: CASSRDTNT. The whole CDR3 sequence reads CASSRDTNTEVFF.

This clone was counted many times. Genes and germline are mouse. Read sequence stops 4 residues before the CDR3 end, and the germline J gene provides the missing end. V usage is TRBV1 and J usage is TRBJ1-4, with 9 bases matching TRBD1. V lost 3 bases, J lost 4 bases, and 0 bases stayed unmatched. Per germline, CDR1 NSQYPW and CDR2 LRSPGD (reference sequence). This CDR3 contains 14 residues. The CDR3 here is CTCSAGQGNERLFF. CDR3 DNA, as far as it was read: TGCACCTGCAGTGCGGGACAGGGCAACGAA.

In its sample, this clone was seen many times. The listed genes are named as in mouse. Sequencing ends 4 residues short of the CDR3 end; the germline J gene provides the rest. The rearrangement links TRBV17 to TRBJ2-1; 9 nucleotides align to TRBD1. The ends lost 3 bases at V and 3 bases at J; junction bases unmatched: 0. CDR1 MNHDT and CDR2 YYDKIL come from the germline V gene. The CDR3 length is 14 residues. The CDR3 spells CASSRTGGYAEQFF. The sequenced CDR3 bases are TGTGCTAGCAGTAGGACAGGGGGCTATGCT.

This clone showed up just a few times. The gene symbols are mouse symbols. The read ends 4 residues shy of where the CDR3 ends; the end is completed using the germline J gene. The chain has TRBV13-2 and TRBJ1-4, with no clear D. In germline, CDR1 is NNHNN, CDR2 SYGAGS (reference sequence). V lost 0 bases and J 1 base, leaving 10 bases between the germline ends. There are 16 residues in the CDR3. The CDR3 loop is CASGDAGSPSNERLFF. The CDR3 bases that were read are TGTGCCAGCGGTGATGCTGGCAGCCCTTCCAACGAA.

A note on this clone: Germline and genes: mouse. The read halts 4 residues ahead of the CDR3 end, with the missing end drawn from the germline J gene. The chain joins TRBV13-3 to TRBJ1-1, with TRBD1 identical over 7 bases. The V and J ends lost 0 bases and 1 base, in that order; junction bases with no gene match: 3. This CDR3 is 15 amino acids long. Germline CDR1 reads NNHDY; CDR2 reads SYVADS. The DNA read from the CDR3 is TGTGCCAGCAGTGATGCAAACAGGGGAAACACA. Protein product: CASSDANRGNT. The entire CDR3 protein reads CASSDANRGNTEVFF.

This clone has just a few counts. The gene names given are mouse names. The sequenced CDR3 bases are TGCACCTGCAGTGCAGGGGACAGCAACGAA. Amino acids: CTCSAGDSNE. The full CDR3 sequence reads CTCSAGDSNERLFF. The J gene is TRBJ1-4, the V gene TRBV1, with TRBD1 identical over 7 bases. The read stops 4 residues short of the end of the CDR3; the missing end is completed from the germline J gene. The CDR3 totals 14 residues. V dropped 1 base and J dropped 4; count of bases not matched to a gene: 0. Germline lookup yields CDR1 NSQYPW and CDR2 LRSPGD (reference sequence).

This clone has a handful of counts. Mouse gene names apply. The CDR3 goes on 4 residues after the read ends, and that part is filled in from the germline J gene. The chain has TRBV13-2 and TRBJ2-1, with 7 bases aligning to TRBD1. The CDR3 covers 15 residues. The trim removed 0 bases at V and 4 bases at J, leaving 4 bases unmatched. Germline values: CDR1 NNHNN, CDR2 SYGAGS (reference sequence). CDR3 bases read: TGTGCCAGCGGTGATGCACAGGGGAGATATGCT. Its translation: CASGDAQGRYA. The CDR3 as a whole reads CASGDAQGRYAEQFF.

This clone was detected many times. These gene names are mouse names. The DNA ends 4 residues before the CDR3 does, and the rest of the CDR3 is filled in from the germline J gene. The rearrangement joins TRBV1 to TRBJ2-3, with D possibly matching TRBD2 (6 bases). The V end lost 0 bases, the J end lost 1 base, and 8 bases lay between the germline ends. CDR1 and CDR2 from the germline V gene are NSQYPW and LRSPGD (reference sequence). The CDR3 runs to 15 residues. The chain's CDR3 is CTCSADVGGAETLYF. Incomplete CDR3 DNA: TGCACCTGCAGTGCAGATGTGGGGGGTGCAGAA.

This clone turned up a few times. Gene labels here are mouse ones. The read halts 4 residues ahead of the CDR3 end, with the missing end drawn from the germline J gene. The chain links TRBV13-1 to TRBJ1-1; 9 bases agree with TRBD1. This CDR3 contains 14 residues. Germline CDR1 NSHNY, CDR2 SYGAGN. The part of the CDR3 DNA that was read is TGTGCCAGCAGTGATGTCGACAGGGGGGCA. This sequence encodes CASSDVDRGA. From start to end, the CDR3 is CASSDVDRGAEVFF.

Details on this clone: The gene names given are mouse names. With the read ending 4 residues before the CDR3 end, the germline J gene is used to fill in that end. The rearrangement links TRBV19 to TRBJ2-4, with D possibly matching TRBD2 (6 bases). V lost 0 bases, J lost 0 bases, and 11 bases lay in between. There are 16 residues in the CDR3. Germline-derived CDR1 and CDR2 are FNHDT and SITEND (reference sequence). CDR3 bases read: TGTGCCAGCAGTATAGCCCTGGGGCCTAGTCAAAAC. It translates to CASSIALGPSQN. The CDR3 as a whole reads CASSIALGPSQNTLYF.

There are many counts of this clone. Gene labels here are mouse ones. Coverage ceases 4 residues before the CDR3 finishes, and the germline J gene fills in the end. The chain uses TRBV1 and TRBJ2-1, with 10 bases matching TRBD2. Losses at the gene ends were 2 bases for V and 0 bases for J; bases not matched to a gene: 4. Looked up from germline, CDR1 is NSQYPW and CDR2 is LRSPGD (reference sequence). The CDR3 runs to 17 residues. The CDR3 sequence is CTCSAPGLGYNYAEQFF. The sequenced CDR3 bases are TGCACCTGCAGTGCACCGGGACTGGGGTATAACTATGCT.

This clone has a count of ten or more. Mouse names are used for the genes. This CDR3 is CASTLPWGGSGTGQLYF. The sequenced CDR3 bases are TGTGCTAGCACCCTCCCGTGGGGGGGCAGTGGCACCGGG. The rearrangement links TRBV17 to TRBJ2-2, with 9 positions matching TRBD2. The read falls 4 residues short of the CDR3 end, and the missing part is taken from the germline J gene. The germline V gene has CDR1 MNHDT and CDR2 YYDKIL. J gave up 4 bases and V 7 bases, and 13 bases lay outside the gene matches. This CDR3 is built from 17 residues. The whole variable domain, remainder taken from reference TRBV17 and TRBJ2-2, is DTTVKQNPRYKLARVGKPVNLICSQTMNHDTMYWYQKKPNQAPKLLLFYYDKILNREADTFEKFQSSRPNNSFCSLYIGSAGLEYSAMYLCASTLPWGGSGTGQLYFGEGSKLTVL.

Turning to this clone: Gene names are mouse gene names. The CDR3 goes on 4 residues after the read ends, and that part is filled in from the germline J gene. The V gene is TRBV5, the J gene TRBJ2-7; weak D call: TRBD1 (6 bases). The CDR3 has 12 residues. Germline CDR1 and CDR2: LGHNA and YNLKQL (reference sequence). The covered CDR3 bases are TGTGCCAGCAGCCATGGGACATAT. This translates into CASSHGTY. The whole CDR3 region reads CASSHGTYEQYF.

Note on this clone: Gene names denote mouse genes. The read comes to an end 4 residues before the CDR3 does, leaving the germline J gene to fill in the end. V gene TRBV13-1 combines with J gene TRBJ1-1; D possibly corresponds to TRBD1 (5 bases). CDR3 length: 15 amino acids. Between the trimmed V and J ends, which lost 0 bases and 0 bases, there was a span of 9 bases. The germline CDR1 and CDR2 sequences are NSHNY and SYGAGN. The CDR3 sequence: CASSDADNANTEVFF. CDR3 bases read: TGTGCCAGCAGTGATGCGGACAATGCAAACACA.

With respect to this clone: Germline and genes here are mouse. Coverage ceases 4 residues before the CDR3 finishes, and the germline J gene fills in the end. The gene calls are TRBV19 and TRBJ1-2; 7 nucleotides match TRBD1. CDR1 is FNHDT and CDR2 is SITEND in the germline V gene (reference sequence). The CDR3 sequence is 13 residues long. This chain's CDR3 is CASSEGARSDYTF. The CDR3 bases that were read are TGTGCCAGCAGTGAGGGGGCGCGGTCC.

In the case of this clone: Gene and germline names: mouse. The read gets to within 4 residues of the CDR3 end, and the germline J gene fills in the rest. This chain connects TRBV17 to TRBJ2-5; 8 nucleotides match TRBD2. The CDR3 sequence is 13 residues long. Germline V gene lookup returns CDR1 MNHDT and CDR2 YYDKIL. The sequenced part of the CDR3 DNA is TGTGCTAGCAGTGGGACTGGAAAAGAC. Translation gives CASSGTGKD. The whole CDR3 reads CASSGTGKDTQYF.